These 8 T cell receptor beta chains originate from one sample sequenced in a study of OX40 agonist ivuxolimab in advanced cancers. Generated by immunoSEQ multiplex PCR, the TCRdb table keeps only in-frame clones and is missing some. The table lists more than 55,000 clones, 80% to 95% of them singletons. Sequencing was performed on CD4+ or CD8+ T cells sorted from blood, taken in a trial of the OX40 agonist ivuxolimab. The receptors stem from an adult with an advanced solid tumor such as melanoma, head and neck, liver or kidney cancer.

CDR3 residues: CASSLVLMGGPDTQYF. CDR3 nucleotide sequence: TGTGCCAGCAGCTTAGTACTCATGGGGGGGCCAGATACGCAGTATTTT. V is TRBV7-9 and J is TRBJ2-3; maybe TRBD2 (7 bases). Deletions cut 1 base from V and 4 bases from J, with 15 bases between. CDR3 length: 16 amino acids. Germline V lookup: CDR1 SEHNR, CDR2 FQNEAQ (reference sequence).

This clone is medium-sized. V gene TRBV29-1 combines with J gene TRBJ2-7; 9 nucleotides line up with TRBD2. The CDR3 runs 17 residues. V dropped 1 base and J dropped 1; count of bases not matched to a gene: 11. CDR1 and CDR2 (germline): SQVTM, ANQGSEA. CDR3 nucleotides: TGCAGCGTTGAAGGTGCTTATGGCGGGGGGGCTTCCTACGAGCAGTACTTC. It codes for CSVEGAYGGGASYEQYF.

This chain uses TRBV20-1 with TRBJ2-7; no clear D. This CDR3 is 10 amino acids long. V was cut by 6 bases and J by 5 bases, with 8 bases left in between. Per germline, CDR1 DFQATT and CDR2 SNEGSKA (reference sequence). The CDR3 protein is CSADCDEQYF. The CDR3 region has the DNA TGCAGTGCCGACTGCGACGAGCAGTACTTC.

This clone has just a few counts. The chain couples TRBV4-1 to TRBJ1-2; D might be TRBD1 (6 bases). V lost 3 bases to trimming and J lost 4 bases, with 12 bases between them. The germline V gene has CDR1 MGHRA and CDR2 YSYEKL. The CDR3 runs 14 residues. CDR3 coding DNA: TGCGCCAGCAGCCAGGGCACAGGGCTCTATGGCTACACCTTC. The encoded protein is CASSQGTGLYGYTF.

About this clone itself: At one end the junction does not follow the germline gene, possibly because of a read error. The rearrangement links TRBV4-1 to TRBJ1-5, with D tentatively TRBD1 (6 bases). The CDR3 consists of 14 residues. CDR1 and CDR2 from the germline V gene are MGHRA and YSYEKL. CDR3 region: CASSLGTNHQPQHF. The CDR3 DNA is TGTGCCAGCAGCTTGGGGACAAACCATCAGCCCCAGCATTTT.

CDR3 sequence reads: CASSPPSTDTQYF. CDR3 coding DNA: TGTGCCAGCAGCCCACCGAGCACAGATACGCAGTATTTT. The rearrangement links TRBV13 to TRBJ2-3; no clear D gene. CDR1 is PRHDT and CDR2 is FYEKMQ in the germline V gene (reference sequence). The CDR3 runs to 13 residues. V lost 5 bases, J lost 0 bases, and 6 bases lay in between.

This chain links TRBV9 with TRBJ1-4; D is uncertain. Per the germline V gene, CDR1 is SGDLS and CDR2 is YYNGEE. V was shortened by 3 bases and J by 1 base, with 4 bases between the two germline ends. This CDR3 region has 13 residues. In DNA form, the CDR3 reads TGTGCCAGCAGCGAGGGAACTAATGAAAAACTGTTTTTT. Protein: CASSEGTNEKLFF.

V usage is TRBV4-1 and J usage is TRBJ1-5, with 8 bases aligning to TRBD1. After removal of 0 bases from V and 6 bases from J, the junction contained 4 bases not matched to a gene. CDR3 length: 15 amino acids. Germline values: CDR1 MGHRA, CDR2 YSYEKL. The chain's CDR3 is CASSQEQGATQPQHF. The CDR3 DNA sequence: TGCGCCAGCAGCCAAGAGCAGGGGGCGACTCAGCCCCAGCATTTT.